These T cell receptor beta chains were read from a single sample in a study of human thymus T cells. Repertoires were generated with immunoSEQ multiplex PCR, while TCRdb's copy carries only in-frame clones and drops some. The data contain some 120,000 clones, around 95% of them singletons. The specimen was thymus tissue. The receptor set was obtained from a boy under two years old with a congenital heart defect but otherwise immunologically healthy. Both conserved end residues are part of each CDR3. The order of the fields is D gene, J gene, V gene, clone size, CDR3 protein, CDR3 DNA. A D gene is named only where the DNA matches it firmly. For some rows the clone size is stated as once, few or many, or as a class when expanded; others skip it.

d_gene: NA; j_gene: TRBJ2-3; v_gene: TRBV4-3; abundance: NA; CDR3aa: CASSQVRYTDTQYF; CDR3nt: TGCGCCAGCAGCCAAGTGCGGTACACAGATACGCAGTATTTT
d_gene: NA; j_gene: TRBJ1-2; v_gene: TRBV5-5; abundance: NA; CDR3aa: CASSASFPLIGHGYTF; CDR3nt: TGTGCCAGCAGCGCCTCTTTCCCCCTTATTGGTCATGGCTACACCTTC
d_gene: TRBD2; j_gene: TRBJ2-3; v_gene: TRBV6-1; abundance: NA; CDR3aa: CASSEGLAVGGCLTDTQYF; CDR3nt: TGTGCCAGCAGTGAGGGACTAGCGGTGGGTGGGTGCCTCACAGATACGCAGTATTTT
d_gene: NA; j_gene: TRBJ2-6; v_gene: TRBV30; abundance: NA; CDR3aa: CAWLGPIYSGANVLTF; CDR3nt: TGTGCCTGGTTGGGACCGATTTACTCTGGGGCCAACGTCCTGACTTTC
d_gene: NA; j_gene: TRBJ1-5; v_gene: TRBV5-1; abundance: NA; CDR3aa: CASSLDGVSNQPQHF; CDR3nt: TGCGCCAGCAGCTTGGACGGTGTTAGCAATCAGCCCCAGCATTTT
d_gene: NA; j_gene: TRBJ2-7; v_gene: TRBV30; abundance: NA; CDR3aa: CAWSVSYPLYEQYF; CDR3nt: TGTGCCTGGAGTGTTAGTTATCCTCTCTACGAGCAGTACTTC
d_gene: TRBD2; j_gene: TRBJ2-1; v_gene: TRBV9; abundance: NA; CDR3aa: CASSVAMGEGGFAYNEQFF; CDR3nt: TGTGCCAGCAGCGTAGCCATGGGGGAGGGCGGTTTTGCCTACAATGAGCAGTTCTTC
d_gene: NA; j_gene: TRBJ2-7; v_gene: TRBV11-2; abundance: NA; CDR3aa: CASSRNYEQYF; CDR3nt: TGTGCCAGCAGCCGAAACTACGAGCAGTACTTC
d_gene: NA; j_gene: TRBJ2-2; v_gene: TRBV6-5; abundance: NA; CDR3aa: CASSPRVTGELFF; CDR3nt: TGTGCCAGCAGCCCCAGGGTCACCGGGGAGCTGTTTTTT
d_gene: TRBD1; j_gene: TRBJ2-1; v_gene: TRBV27; abundance: NA; CDR3aa: CASSTGGKGNEQFF; CDR3nt: TGTGCCAGCAGTACAGGGGGAAAGGGAAATGAGCAGTTCTTC
d_gene: NA; j_gene: TRBJ2-1; v_gene: TRBV4-2; abundance: NA; CDR3aa: CASSLIHSKHSYNEQFF; CDR3nt: TGTGCCAGCAGCCTAATACACTCTAAACACTCCTACAATGAGCAGTTCTTC
d_gene: TRBD1; j_gene: TRBJ1-6; v_gene: TRBV11-2; abundance: few; CDR3aa: CASSLGRGRGSPLHF; CDR3nt: TGTGCCAGCAGCTTAGGGAGGGGGCGTGGGTCACCCCTCCACTTT
d_gene: NA; j_gene: TRBJ2-7; v_gene: TRBV28; abundance: NA; CDR3aa: CASSPGANEQYF; CDR3nt: TGTGCCAGCAGTCCCGGGGCTAACGAGCAGTACTTC
d_gene: TRBD2; j_gene: TRBJ2-3; v_gene: TRBV6-1; abundance: NA; CDR3aa: CASSEISSGGATADTQYF; CDR3nt: TGTGCCAGCAGTGAAATAAGTAGCGGGGGGGCTACCGCAGATACGCAGTATTTT
d_gene: TRBD1; j_gene: TRBJ1-6; v_gene: TRBV19; abundance: NA; CDR3aa: CASSVGQHNSPLHF; CDR3nt: TGTGCCAGTAGTGTGGGACAGCATAATTCACCCCTCCACTTT
d_gene: TRBD2; j_gene: TRBJ2-1; v_gene: TRBV7-2; abundance: NA; CDR3aa: CASSLVPSGGYYNEQFF; CDR3nt: TGTGCCAGCAGCCTAGTCCCTAGCGGGGGTTACTACAATGAGCAGTTCTTC